The sequence of this TCR beta chain was determined in a study of blood T cell repertoires in COVID-19. About the study: Spain, Italy and the United States supplied samples that represented acute and convalescent COVID-19. In each case, the material was cDNA or gDNA derived from T cells, B-cell-depleted T cells, or PBMCs.

In the original analysis: Estimation of nucleated cell counts was performed using reference gene primer amplification. TCRdb keeps only in-frame clones here, not all; method: immunoSEQ multiplex PCR. Clone size and the V and J calls come from that table; the DNA yielded D and trimming. The sample records over 150,000 clones, roughly 80% being singletons. Germline V gives CDR1 MNHEY, CDR2 SMNVEV (reference sequence). The CDR3 spans 15 residues. With 5 bases clipped from V and 2 bases from J, the junction kept 5 bases outside the gene matches. The material sequenced was peripheral blood. The chain combines TRBV27 with TRBJ2-1; 8 nucleotides match TRBD2. The clonotype was recovered from a woman of 80 years or more with acute or convalescent COVID-19. The CDR3, as DNA: TGTGCCAGCAGTGTCCCGGGACTAGCCTACAATGAGCAGTTCTTC. Amino acids: CASSVPGLAYNEQFF.